This TCR beta chain was sequenced in a study of cytomegalovirus exposure and HLA in healthy donors. The PCR had 60 Vbeta and 13 Jbeta primers. The assay was immunoSEQ multiplex PCR, and TCRdb's table has in-frame clones only and misses some. The sample lists hundreds of thousands of clones; over 75% were seen once. Trimming took off 4 bases at V and 2 bases at J, with 12 bases between the two ends. Per germline, CDR1 SNHLY and CDR2 FYNNEI. This CDR3 comprises 16 residues. The TCR sequence derives from a girl aged 2-15 years in good health and CMV-seronegative. Sequenced input: PBMCs. V is TRBV2 and J is TRBJ2-6; a weak D match, TRBD1 (6 bases). CDR3 loop: CASSGYQGPGANVLTF. In DNA form, the CDR3 reads TGTGCCAGCAGTGGATATCAGGGGCCTGGGGCCAACGTCCTGACTTTC.